The next 24 T cell receptor beta chains were all read from a single sample in a study of T cell responses to AZD1222 COVID-19 vaccine. TCRdb's table, derived via immunoSEQ multiplex PCR, lists solely in-frame clones and lacks some. The data contain more than 95,000 clones, about 93% of them singletons. Sequencing was performed on peripheral blood, taken on day 0 of AZD1222 vaccination. These receptors all stem from an adult in good health.

The rearrangement links TRBV7-2 to TRBJ1-2; TRBD1 matches 7 bases. CDR1 and CDR2 (germline): SGHTA, FQGNSA. The trim removed 5 bases at V and 7 bases at J, leaving 10 bases unmatched. The CDR3 loop spans 14 amino acids. CDR3 protein: CASSGTDWSGGYTF. For the CDR3, the DNA is TGTGCCAGCAGCGGGACAGACTGGTCGGGTGGCTACACCTTC.

CDR3 DNA: TGTGCCTGGATCCGGCCCCAAGAAGGAGGCTACACCTTC. Its protein is CAWIRPQEGGYTF. The rearrangement uses TRBV30 and TRBJ1-2; no reliable D call. CDR3 length equals 13 residues. V lost 4 bases and J lost 8, with 17 bases in between. Per germline, CDR1 GTSNPN and CDR2 SVGIG (reference sequence).

The chain links TRBV29-1 to TRBJ2-1, with TRBD2 matching 15 bases. The ends lost 6 bases at V and 1 base at J; junction bases unmatched: 10. From germline, CDR1 is SQVTM and CDR2 ANQGSEA. The CDR3 is made up of 18 amino acids. The CDR3 DNA follows: TGCAGCGTCATACCGGGACTAGCGGGAGGACCATCCTACAATGAGCAGTTCTTC. The encoded protein is CSVIPGLAGGPSYNEQFF.

The J gene is TRBJ2-1, the V gene TRBV30, with 7 positions matching TRBD1. Germline CDR1 is GTSNPN and CDR2 is SVGIG (reference sequence). This CDR3 is built from 15 residues. The ends lost 3 bases at V and 4 bases at J; junction bases unmatched: 9. The DNA of the CDR3 is TGTGCCTGGAGAGAAAGGGGGCACGGTTACAATGAGCAGTTCTTC. Translated: CAWRERGHGYNEQFF.

The rearrangement joins TRBV18 to TRBJ2-1; D is undetermined. The CDR3 extends over 17 amino acids. The germline V gene encodes CDR1 KGHSH and CDR2 LQKENI. V dropped 0 bases and J dropped 1 base, with 13 bases sitting between them. CDR3 DNA sequence: TGTGCCAGCTCACCACCCGTAGGGTCGTTATCCTACAATGAGCAGTTCTTC. Its translation: CASSPPVGSLSYNEQFF.

The chain uses TRBV6-1 and TRBJ2-2; D not resolved. With 4 bases removed from V and 2 bases from J, the gap between germline ends came to 17 bases. The CDR3 is 17 residues long. Germline CDR1 and CDR2: MNHNS and SASEGT. The CDR3 DNA reads TGTGCCAGCAGTGGGAACGGGCCTCCCGCAAACACCGGGGAGCTGTTTTTT. This encodes CASSGNGPPANTGELFF.

For the CDR3, the DNA is TGCAGTGCTAGCCACCAAGAGACCCAGTACTTC. It encodes CSASHQETQYF. The chain joins TRBV20-1 to TRBJ2-5; D is undetermined. V gave up 3 bases and J gave up 0 bases, with 2 bases separating them. Germline CDR1 is DFQATT and CDR2 is SNEGSKA (reference sequence). The CDR3 has 11 residues.

This sequence joins TRBV7-2 and TRBJ1-5, with TRBD1 matching 7 bases. Germline-derived CDR1 and CDR2 are SGHTA and FQGNSA. The CDR3 sequence is 15 residues long. J lost 4 bases, V lost 3 bases, and 6 bases had no gene match. The CDR3 sequence is CASSFAGGLNQPQHF. The CDR3 DNA is TGTGCCAGCAGCTTCGCAGGGGGGCTTAATCAGCCCCAGCATTTT.

V usage is TRBV27 and J usage is TRBJ1-2; 7 positions match TRBD1. V was pared by 6 bases and J by 4 bases, with 17 bases of the junction left unmatched. Germline CDR1 MNHEY, CDR2 SMNVEV (reference sequence). This CDR3 has 17 amino acids. Written as DNA, the CDR3 is TGTGCCAGCAGCCCCCAAGGAGCACAGGGGATAAGCTATGGCTACACCTTC. It encodes CASSPQGAQGISYGYTF.

V is TRBV12-3 or TRBV12-4 and J is TRBJ1-6; a possible D gene is TRBD1 (5 bases). This CDR3 has 13 amino acids. V lost 5 bases and J lost 8, with 10 bases in between. The CDR3 reads CASSRGGYSPLHF. The CDR3 DNA reads TGTGCCAGCAGTCGTGGGGGGTATTCACCCCTCCACTTT.

The J gene is TRBJ2-7, the V gene TRBV19; TRBD2 agrees at 7 bases. Unmatched junction bases numbered 11, after V lost 10 bases and J lost 5 bases. Germline CDR1 is LNHDA and CDR2 is SQIVND (reference sequence). The CDR3 loop spans 13 amino acids. CDR3 sequence: CAIGTTIRDEQYF. The CDR3 DNA reads TGTGCCATTGGGACTACCATCAGGGACGAGCAGTACTTC.

The chain joins TRBV7-9 to TRBJ2-1, with 7 bases matching TRBD2. Germline assignment: CDR1 SEHNR and CDR2 FQNEAQ (reference sequence). J lost 2 bases, V lost 5 bases, and 9 bases had no gene match. This CDR3 has 16 amino acids. The CDR3 is CASSLSGNLPYNEQFF. The CDR3 nucleotides read TGTGCCAGCAGCCTAAGCGGGAACTTACCCTACAATGAGCAGTTCTTC. The full variable domain, its missing parts supplied by reference TRBV7-9 and TRBJ2-1, is DTGVSQNPRHKITKRGQNVTFRCDPISEHNRLYWYRQTLGQGPEFLTYFQNEAQLEKSRLLSDRFSAERPKGSFSTLEIQRTEQGDSAMYLCASSLSGNLPYNEQFFGPGTRLTVL.

The J gene is TRBJ2-2, the V gene TRBV20-1; tentatively, D is TRBD1 (8 bases). The CDR3 length is 16 residues. Germline V gene lookup returns CDR1 DFQATT and CDR2 SNEGSKA (reference sequence). V lost 3 bases and J 4 bases, leaving 18 bases between the germline ends. In DNA, the CDR3 is TGCAGTGCTAGTCAACCTAACAGGGGGGGCACCGGGGAGCTGTTTTTT. Encoded protein: CSASQPNRGGTGELFF.

The chain has TRBV6-1 and TRBJ2-1; possibly TRBD2 for D (5 bases). The CDR3 is made up of 15 amino acids. The germline V and J ends were trimmed by 1 base and 6 bases, with 13 bases remaining between them. The germline V gene has CDR1 MNHNS and CDR2 SASEGT. As DNA, the CDR3 is TGTGCCAGCAGTGAAGGTGGGAGCCGATTCAATGAGCAGTTCTTC. Its protein product is CASSEGGSRFNEQFF.

As for this clone: This sample also contains other DNA sequences that code for the same CDR3. J is TRBJ2-3 and V is TRBV2; TRBD2 matches 9 bases. CDR3 size: 15 residues. Germline V gene lookup returns CDR1 SNHLY and CDR2 FYNNEI. The trim removed 4 bases at V and 0 bases at J, leaving 2 bases unmatched. CDR3 residues: CASSATSGSTDTQYF. Here the CDR3 DNA reads TGTGCCAGCAGTGCGACTAGCGGAAGCACAGATACGCAGTATTTT.

The chain employs TRBV11-2 and TRBJ2-2, with D tentatively TRBD1 (6 bases). Germline assignment: CDR1 SGHAT and CDR2 FQNNGV. CDR3 length: 15 amino acids. Trimming removed 1 base from V and 5 bases from J, with 11 bases in between. The CDR3 region is CASSLARGVTGELFF. The CDR3 region has the DNA TGTGCCAGCAGCTTAGCCAGGGGCGTTACCGGGGAGCTGTTTTTT.

This chain uses TRBV14 with TRBJ1-2; 9 bases align to TRBD1. The V gene end was trimmed by 4 bases and the J gene end by 4 bases; junction bases not matched to a gene: 10. CDR1 and CDR2 (germline): SGHDN, FVKESK. The CDR3 runs to 16 residues. CDR3 residues: CASSPRGTGISYGYTF. CDR3 nucleotide sequence: TGTGCCAGCAGCCCCCGCGGGACAGGGATTTCCTATGGCTACACCTTC.

V and J are TRBV7-3 and TRBJ1-6, with TRBD1 matching over 8 bases. The germline V gene encodes CDR1 SGHTA and CDR2 FQGTGA. CDR3 size: 15 residues. The V segment lost 5 bases and the J segment 7 bases; nucleotides outside the gene matches: 7. The CDR3 protein is CASSLDRGSNSPLHF. CDR3 sequence (DNA): TGTGCCAGCAGCCTAGACAGGGGTAGCAATTCACCCCTCCACTTT.

This chain uses TRBV2 with TRBJ1-6; the match to TRBD1 covers 7 bases. CDR1 and CDR2 from the germline V gene are SNHLY and FYNNEI. V dropped 4 bases and J dropped 4; count of bases not matched to a gene: 7. The CDR3 is 16 residues long. This chain's CDR3 is CASSVPEGAYNSPLHF. The DNA for the CDR3 is TGTGCCAGCAGTGTACCGGAGGGGGCTTATAATTCACCCCTCCACTTT.

The rearrangement links TRBV19 to TRBJ1-1, with unresolved D. Germline-derived CDR1 and CDR2 are LNHDA and SQIVND (reference sequence). This CDR3 is built from 12 residues. Trimming shortened V by 2 bases and J by 8 bases, and 9 bases separated the two germline ends. The CDR3, as DNA: TGTGCCAGTAGTATAATCCCGGGAGAAGCTTTCTTT. This translates into CASSIIPGEAFF. The full variable domain, rest sourced from reference TRBV19 and TRBJ1-1, is DGGITQSPKYLFRKEGQNVTLSCEQNLNHDAMYWYRQDPGQGLRLIYYSQIVNDFQKGDIAEGYSVSREKKESFPLTVTSAQKNPTAFYLCASSIIPGEAFFGQGTRLTVV.

This rearrangement joins TRBV5-4 to TRBJ1-4; D not certain. V gave up 0 bases and J gave up 8 bases, with 11 bases separating them. Per germline, CDR1 SGHNT and CDR2 YYREEE (reference sequence). This CDR3 comprises 14 residues. CDR3 bases: TGTGCCAGCAGCTTGGGCAGGCCGGGGGAAAAACTGTTTTTT. This encodes CASSLGRPGEKLFF.

The chain employs TRBV6-5 and TRBJ1-1; D is unresolved. The CDR3 length is 12 residues. V lost 6 bases and J 0 bases, leaving 5 bases between the germline ends. Germline CDR1 reads MNHEY; CDR2 reads SVGAGI. The CDR3 loop reads CASRTVNTEAFF. The CDR3 bases are TGTGCCAGCAGGACTGTGAACACTGAAGCTTTCTTT.

The J gene is TRBJ2-5, the V gene TRBV18, with a tentative D call TRBD1 (5 bases). The CDR3 loop spans 14 amino acids. Germline CDR1 KGHSH, CDR2 LQKENI. V was trimmed by 6 bases and J by 1 base, leaving 12 bases between them. CDR3 nucleotides: TGTGCCAGCTCCCCCCGGACATCCCAAGAGACCCAGTACTTC. It encodes CASSPRTSQETQYF. Variable domain in full (rest from reference TRBV18 and TRBJ2-5): NAGVMQNPRHLVRRRGQEARLRCSPMKGHSHVYWYRQLPEEGLKFMVYLQKENIIDESGMPKERFSAEFPKEGPSILRIQQVVRGDSAAYFCASSPRTSQETQYFGPGTRLLVL.

The genes are TRBV28 and TRBJ2-2; TRBD2 aligns across 7 bases. The CDR3 extends over 13 amino acids. V gave up 6 bases and J gave up 6 bases; unmatched junction bases: 4. Per the germline V gene, CDR1 is MDHEN and CDR2 is SYDVKM. CDR3 sequence reads: CASRIAGAGELFF. CDR3 in DNA: TGTGCCAGCAGAATAGCGGGCGCCGGGGAGCTGTTTTTT.